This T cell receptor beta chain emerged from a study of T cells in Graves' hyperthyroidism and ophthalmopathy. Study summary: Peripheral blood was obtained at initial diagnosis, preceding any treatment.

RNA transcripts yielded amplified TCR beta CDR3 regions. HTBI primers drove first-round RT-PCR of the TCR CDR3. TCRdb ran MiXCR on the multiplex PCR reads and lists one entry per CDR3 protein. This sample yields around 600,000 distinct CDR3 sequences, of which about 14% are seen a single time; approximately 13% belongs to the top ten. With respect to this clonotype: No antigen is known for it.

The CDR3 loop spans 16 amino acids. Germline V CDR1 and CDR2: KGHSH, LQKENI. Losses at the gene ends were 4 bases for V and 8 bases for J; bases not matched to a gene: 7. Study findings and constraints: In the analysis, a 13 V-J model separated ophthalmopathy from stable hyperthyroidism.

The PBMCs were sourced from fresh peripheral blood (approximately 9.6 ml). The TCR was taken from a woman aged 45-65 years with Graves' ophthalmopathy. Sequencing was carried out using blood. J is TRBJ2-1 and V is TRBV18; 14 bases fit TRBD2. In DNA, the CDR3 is TGTGCCAGCTCACAACCGGGACTAGCGGGAGAAGATGAGCAGTTCTTC. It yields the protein CASSQPGLAGEDEQFF.